This TCR beta chain was sequenced in a study of technical replicates of blood from a few donors. Only in-frame clones appear in the TCRdb table, and some are missing; sequencing was by immunoSEQ multiplex PCR. This repertoire shows about 89,000 clones, 94% found once; its top ten account for approximately 0.24%. The table lists this clone with a count of one. The CDR3 extends over 19 amino acids. V shed 5 bases, J shed 1 base, and the junction held 16 bases outside the gene matches. Per the germline V gene, CDR1 is SEHNR and CDR2 is FQNEAQ (reference sequence). The J gene is TRBJ2-1, the V gene TRBV7-9; 8 bases fit TRBD1. The sequenced sample was T cells isolated from PBMCs. The TCR originated in a human donor in good health. The CDR3 region has the DNA TGTGCCAGCAGCCCGAATCTCGACAGGGGTTTCCGTTCCTACAATGAGCAGTTCTTC. It translates to CASSPNLDRGFRSYNEQFF. Complete variable domain (other parts from reference TRBV7-9 and TRBJ2-1): DTGVSQNPRHKITKRGQNVTFRCDPISEHNRLYWYRQTLGQGPEFLTYFQNEAQLEKSRLLSDRFSAERPKGSFSTLEIQRTEQGDSAMYLCASSPNLDRGFRSYNEQFFGPGTRLTVL.